Below, 2 T cell receptor beta chains from the same sample are listed, as sequenced in a study of blood T cell repertoires in COVID-19. Profiled with immunoSEQ multiplex PCR; TCRdb holds only in-frame clones, not every one. The sample records 150,000 to 200,000 clones, approximately 91% being singletons. Source material: peripheral blood. Receptor source: a man aged 70 or older with active or convalescent COVID-19.

The chain is built from TRBV28 and TRBJ2-2; D gene unclear. The CDR3 is made up of 13 amino acids. With 2 bases removed from V and 4 bases from J, the gap between germline ends came to 5 bases. CDR1 is MDHEN, CDR2 SYDVKM, per germline. The CDR3 nucleotides are TGTGCCAGCAGTTTAACCGGCACCGGGGAGCTGTTTTTT. Amino acids: CASSLTGTGELFF.

Concerning this clone: The sample carries other DNA sequences with the same CDR3. The chain is built from TRBV5-1 and TRBJ2-3, with 7 bases identical to TRBD2. The CDR3 length is 13 residues. From germline, CDR1 is SGHRS and CDR2 YFSETQ. Trimming removed 4 bases from V and 4 bases from J; junction bases left unmatched: 3. CDR3 sequence (DNA): TGCGCCAGCAGCCTACGGGGGGCAGATACGCAGTATTTT. As protein: CASSLRGADTQYF.